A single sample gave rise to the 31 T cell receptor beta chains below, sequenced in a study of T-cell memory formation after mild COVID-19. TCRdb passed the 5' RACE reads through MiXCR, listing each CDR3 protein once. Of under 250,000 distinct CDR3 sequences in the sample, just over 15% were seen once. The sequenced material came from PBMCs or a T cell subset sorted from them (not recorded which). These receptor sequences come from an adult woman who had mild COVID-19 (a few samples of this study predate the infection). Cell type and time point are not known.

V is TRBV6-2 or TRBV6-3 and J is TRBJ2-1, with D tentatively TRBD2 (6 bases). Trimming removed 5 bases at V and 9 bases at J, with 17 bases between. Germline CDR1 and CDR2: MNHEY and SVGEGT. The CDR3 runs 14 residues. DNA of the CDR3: TGTGCCAGCAGTCCGCCGGGACTGGCAGTTGAGCAGTTCTTC. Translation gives CASSPPGLAVEQFF.

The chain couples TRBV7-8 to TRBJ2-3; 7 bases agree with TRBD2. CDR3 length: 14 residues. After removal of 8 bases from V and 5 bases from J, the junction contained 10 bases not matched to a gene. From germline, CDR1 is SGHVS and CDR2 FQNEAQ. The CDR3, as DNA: TGTGCCAGCGGTCGGGGGGTTTCTATAGATACGCAGTATTTT. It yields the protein CASGRGVSIDTQYF.

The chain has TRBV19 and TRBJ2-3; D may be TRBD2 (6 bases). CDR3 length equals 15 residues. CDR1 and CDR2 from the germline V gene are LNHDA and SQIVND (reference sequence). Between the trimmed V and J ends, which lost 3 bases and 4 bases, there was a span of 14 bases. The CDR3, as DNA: TGTGCCAGTAGTATCCGTGACGGGAGCGCAGATACGCAGTATTTT. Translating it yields CASSIRDGSADTQYF.

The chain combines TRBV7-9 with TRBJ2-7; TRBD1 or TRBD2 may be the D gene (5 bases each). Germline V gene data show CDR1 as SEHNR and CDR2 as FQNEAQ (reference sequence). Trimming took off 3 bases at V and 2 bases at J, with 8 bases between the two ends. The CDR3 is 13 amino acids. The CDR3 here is CASSFRGPYEQYF. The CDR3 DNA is TGTGCCAGCAGCTTCCGGGGCCCCTACGAGCAGTACTTC. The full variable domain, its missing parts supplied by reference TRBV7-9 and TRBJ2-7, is DTGVSQNPRHKITKRGQNVTFRCDPISEHNRLYWYRQTLGQGPEFLTYFQNEAQLEKSRLLSDRFSAERPKGSFSTLEIQRTEQGDSAMYLCASSFRGPYEQYFGPGTRLTVT.

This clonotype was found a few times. CDR3 sequence (DNA): TGTGCCAGCAGCATACTAGCGGGGAGCGCAAATGAGCAGTTCTTC. Residues: CASSILAGSANEQFF. The rearrangement uses TRBV7-2 and TRBJ2-1; 10 bases agree with TRBD2. V shed 5 bases and J 7 bases; nucleotides not matched to a gene: 8. The CDR3 has 15 residues. The germline gives CDR1 SGHTA, CDR2 FQGNSA.

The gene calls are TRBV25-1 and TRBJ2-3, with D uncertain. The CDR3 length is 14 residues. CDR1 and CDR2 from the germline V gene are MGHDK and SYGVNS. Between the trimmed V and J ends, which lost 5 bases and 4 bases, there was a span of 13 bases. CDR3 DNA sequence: TGTGCCAGCAGTCCCGCGGTAAGGGCAGATACGCAGTATTTT. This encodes CASSPAVRADTQYF.

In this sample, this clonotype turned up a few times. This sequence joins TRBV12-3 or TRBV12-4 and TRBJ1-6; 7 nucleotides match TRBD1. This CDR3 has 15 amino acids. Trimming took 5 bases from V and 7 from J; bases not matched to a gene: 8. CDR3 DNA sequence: TGTGCCAGCAGTCCAGGGGGGCAGGGGAATTCACCCCTCCACTTT. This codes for CASSPGGQGNSPLHF.

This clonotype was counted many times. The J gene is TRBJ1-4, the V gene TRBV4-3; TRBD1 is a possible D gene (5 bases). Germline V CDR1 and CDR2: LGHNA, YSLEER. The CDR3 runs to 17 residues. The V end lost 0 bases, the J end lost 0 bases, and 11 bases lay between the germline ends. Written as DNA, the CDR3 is TGCGCCAGCAGCCAAGATCCGGGGCACGCAACTAATGAAAAACTGTTTTTT. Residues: CASSQDPGHATNEKLFF.

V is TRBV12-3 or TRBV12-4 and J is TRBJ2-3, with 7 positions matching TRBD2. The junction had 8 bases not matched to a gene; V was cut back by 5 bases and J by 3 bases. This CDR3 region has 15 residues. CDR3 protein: CASSTRAGRTDTQYF. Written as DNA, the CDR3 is TGTGCCAGCAGTACCCGAGCGGGGCGAACAGATACGCAGTATTTT.

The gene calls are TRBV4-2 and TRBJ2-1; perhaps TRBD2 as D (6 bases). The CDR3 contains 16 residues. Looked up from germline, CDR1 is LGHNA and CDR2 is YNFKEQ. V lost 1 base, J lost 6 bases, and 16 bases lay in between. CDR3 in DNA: TGTGCCAGCAGCCAAGTCGCCGGGAGTGGCTCCAATGAGCAGTTCTTC. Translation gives CASSQVAGSGSNEQFF.

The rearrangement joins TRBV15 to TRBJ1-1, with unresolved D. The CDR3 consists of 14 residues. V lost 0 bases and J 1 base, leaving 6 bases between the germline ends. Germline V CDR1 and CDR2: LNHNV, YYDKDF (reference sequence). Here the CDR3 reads CATSRDNRNTEAFF. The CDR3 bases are TGTGCCACCAGCAGAGATAACAGGAACACTGAAGCTTTCTTT.

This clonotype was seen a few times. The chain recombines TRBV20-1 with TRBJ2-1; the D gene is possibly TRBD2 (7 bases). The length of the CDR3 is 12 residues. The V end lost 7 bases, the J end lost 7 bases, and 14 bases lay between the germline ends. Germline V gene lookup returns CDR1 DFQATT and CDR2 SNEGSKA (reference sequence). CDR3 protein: CSEGGPINEQFF. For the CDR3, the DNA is TGCAGTGAGGGGGGGCCGATAAATGAGCAGTTCTTC.

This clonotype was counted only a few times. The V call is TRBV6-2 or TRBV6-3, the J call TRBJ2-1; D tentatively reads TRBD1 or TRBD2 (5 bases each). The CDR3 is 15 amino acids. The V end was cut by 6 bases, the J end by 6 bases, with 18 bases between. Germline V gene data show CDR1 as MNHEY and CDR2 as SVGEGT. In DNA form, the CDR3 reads TGTGCCAGCAGCTACGGGACCGCGACCGGCAATGAGCAGTTCTTC. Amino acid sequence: CASSYGTATGNEQFF.

CDR3 loop: CASSWGARADTQYF. CDR3 sequence (DNA): TGTGCCAGCAGCTGGGGGGCGCGTGCAGATACGCAGTATTTT. The V call is TRBV6-1, the J call TRBJ2-3; D assignment may be TRBD1 or TRBD2 (6 bases each). CDR3 length: 14 amino acids. The V gene lost 6 bases and the J gene lost 4 bases, with 14 bases spanning the gap. Germline CDR1 and CDR2: MNHNS and SASEGT.

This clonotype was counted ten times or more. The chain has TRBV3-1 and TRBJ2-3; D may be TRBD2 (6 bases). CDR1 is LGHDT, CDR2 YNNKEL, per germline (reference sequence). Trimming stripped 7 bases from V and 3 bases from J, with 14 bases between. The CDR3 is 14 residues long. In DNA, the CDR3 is TGTGCCAGCAAAACCGACAGCGGGACAGATACGCAGTATTTT. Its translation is CASKTDSGTDTQYF.

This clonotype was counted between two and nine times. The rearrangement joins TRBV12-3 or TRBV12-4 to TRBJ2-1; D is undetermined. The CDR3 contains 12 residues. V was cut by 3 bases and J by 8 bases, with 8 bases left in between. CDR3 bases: TGTGCCAGCAGTTTTCGCCCCCATGAGCAGTTCTTC. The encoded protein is CASSFRPHEQFF.

The CDR3 is CASSPGAGGPYNEQFF. The CDR3 DNA follows: TGCGCCAGCAGCCCGGGGGCGGGAGGGCCGTACAATGAGCAGTTCTTC. The chain combines TRBV4-3 with TRBJ2-1; 9 positions agree with TRBD2. Germline CDR1 is LGHNA and CDR2 is YSLEER. J was trimmed by 4 bases and V by 4 bases; bases with no gene match: 8. The CDR3 loop spans 16 amino acids.

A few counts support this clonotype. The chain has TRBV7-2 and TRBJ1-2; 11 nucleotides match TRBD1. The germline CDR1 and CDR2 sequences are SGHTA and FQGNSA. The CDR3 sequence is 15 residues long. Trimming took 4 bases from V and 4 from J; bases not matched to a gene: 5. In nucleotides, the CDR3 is TGTGCCAGCAGCTCCCCTGGACAGGGGGCCTATGGCTACACCTTC. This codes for CASSSPGQGAYGYTF. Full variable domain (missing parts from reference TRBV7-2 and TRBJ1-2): GAGVSQSPSNKVTEKGKDVELRCDPISGHTALYWYRQSLGQGLEFLIYFQGNSAPDKSGLPSDRFSAERTGGSVSTLTIQRTQQEDSAVYLCASSSPGQGAYGYTFGSGTRLTVV.

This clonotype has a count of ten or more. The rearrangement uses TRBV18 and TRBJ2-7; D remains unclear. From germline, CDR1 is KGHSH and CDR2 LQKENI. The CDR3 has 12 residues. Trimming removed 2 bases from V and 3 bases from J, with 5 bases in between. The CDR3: CASSPGDYEQYF. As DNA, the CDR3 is TGTGCCAGCTCACCAGGGGACTACGAGCAGTACTTC. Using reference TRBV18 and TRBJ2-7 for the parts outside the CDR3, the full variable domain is NAGVMQNPRHLVRRRGQEARLRCSPMKGHSHVYWYRQLPEEGLKFMVYLQKENIIDESGMPKERFSAEFPKEGPSILRIQQVVRGDSAAYFCASSPGDYEQYFGPGTRLTVT.

The CDR3 sequence: CASSKRERADTQYF. The CDR3 DNA reads TGTGCCAGCAGTAAGCGGGAGCGGGCAGATACGCAGTATTTT. The rearrangement joins TRBV7-9 to TRBJ2-3; 8 nucleotides match TRBD2. CDR1 and CDR2 (germline): SEHNR, FQNEAQ (reference sequence). CDR3 size: 14 residues. Germline trimming cut 6 bases from V and 4 bases from J; bases unmatched to any gene: 6.

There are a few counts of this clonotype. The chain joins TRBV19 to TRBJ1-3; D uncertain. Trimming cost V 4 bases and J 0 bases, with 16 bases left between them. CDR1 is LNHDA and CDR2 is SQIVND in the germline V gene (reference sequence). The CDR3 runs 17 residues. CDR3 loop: CASSTSTRPFSGNTIYF. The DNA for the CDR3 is TGTGCCAGTAGTACCTCCACAAGGCCCTTCTCTGGAAACACCATATATTTT. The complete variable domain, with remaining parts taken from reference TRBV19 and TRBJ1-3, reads DGGITQSPKYLFRKEGQNVTLSCEQNLNHDAMYWYRQDPGQGLRLIYYSQIVNDFQKGDIAEGYSVSREKKESFPLTVTSAQKNPTAFYLCASSTSTRPFSGNTIYFGEGSWLTVV.

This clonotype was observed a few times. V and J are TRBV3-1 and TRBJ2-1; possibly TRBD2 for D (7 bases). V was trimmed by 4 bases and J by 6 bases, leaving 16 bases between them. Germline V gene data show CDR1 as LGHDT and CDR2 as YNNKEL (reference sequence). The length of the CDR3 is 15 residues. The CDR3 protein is CASSRGRVQGNEQFF. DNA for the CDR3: TGTGCCAGCAGCCGAGGGAGGGTACAGGGCAATGAGCAGTTCTTC.

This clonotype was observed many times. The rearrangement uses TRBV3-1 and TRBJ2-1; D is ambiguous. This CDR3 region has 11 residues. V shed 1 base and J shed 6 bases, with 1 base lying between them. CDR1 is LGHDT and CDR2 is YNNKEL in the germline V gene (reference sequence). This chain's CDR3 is CASSQANEQFF. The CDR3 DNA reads TGTGCCAGCAGCCAAGCCAATGAGCAGTTCTTC.

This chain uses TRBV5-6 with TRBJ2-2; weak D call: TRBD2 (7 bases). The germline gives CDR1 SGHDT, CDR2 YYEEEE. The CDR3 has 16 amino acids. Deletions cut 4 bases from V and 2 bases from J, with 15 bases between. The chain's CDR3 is CASSLLGGGNTGELFF. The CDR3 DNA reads TGTGCCAGCAGCCTCCTGGGAGGGGGTAACACCGGGGAGCTGTTTTTT.

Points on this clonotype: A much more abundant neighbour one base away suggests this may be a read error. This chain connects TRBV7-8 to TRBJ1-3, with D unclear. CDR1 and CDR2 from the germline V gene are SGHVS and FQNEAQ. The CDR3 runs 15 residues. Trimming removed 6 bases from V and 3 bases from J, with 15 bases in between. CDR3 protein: CASRQLGSYGNTIYF. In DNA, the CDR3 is TGTGCCAGCAGACAACTCGGGAGCTATGGAAACACCATATATTTT.

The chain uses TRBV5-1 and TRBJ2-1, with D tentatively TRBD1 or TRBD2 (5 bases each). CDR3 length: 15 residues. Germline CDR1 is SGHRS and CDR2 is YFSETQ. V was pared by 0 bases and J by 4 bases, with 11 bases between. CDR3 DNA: TGCGCCAGCAGCTTGGAGAGGGACGTATACAATGAGCAGTTCTTC. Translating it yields CASSLERDVYNEQFF.

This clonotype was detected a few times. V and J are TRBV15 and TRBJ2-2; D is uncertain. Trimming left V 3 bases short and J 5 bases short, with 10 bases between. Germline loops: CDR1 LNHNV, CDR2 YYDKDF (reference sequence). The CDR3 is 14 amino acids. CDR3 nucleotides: TGTGCCACCAGCAGTGGCGGTGTGACCGGGGAGCTGTTTTTT. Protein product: CATSSGGVTGELFF.

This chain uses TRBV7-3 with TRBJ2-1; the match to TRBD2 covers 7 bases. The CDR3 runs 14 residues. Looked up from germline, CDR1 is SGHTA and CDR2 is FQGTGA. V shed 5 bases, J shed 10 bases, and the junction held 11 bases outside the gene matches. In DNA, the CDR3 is TGTGCCAGCAGCCCAGGGACTATCCTACGGGAGCAGTTCTTC. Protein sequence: CASSPGTILREQFF.

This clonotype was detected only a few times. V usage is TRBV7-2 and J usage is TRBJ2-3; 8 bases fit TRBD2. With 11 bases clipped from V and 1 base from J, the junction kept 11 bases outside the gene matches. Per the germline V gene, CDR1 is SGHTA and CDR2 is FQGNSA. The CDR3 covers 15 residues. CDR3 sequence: CASKRGGWGTDTQYF. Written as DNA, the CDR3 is TGTGCCTCCAAACGGGGGGGTTGGGGCACAGATACGCAGTATTTT.

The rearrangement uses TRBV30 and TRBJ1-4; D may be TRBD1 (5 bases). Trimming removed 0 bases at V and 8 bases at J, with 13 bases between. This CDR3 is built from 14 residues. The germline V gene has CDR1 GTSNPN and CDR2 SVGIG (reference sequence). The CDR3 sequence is CAWSVARAREKLFF. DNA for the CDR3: TGTGCCTGGAGTGTAGCCAGGGCGAGGGAAAAACTGTTTTTT.

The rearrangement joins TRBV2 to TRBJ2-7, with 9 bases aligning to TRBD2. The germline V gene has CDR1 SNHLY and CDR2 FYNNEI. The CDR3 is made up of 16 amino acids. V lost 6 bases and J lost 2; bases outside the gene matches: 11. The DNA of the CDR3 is TGTGCCAGCAGGATTGATATAGCGGGGGCAGCCTACGAGCAGTACTTC. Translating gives CASRIDIAGAAYEQYF.